This T cell receptor beta chain was recorded in a study of blood T cell repertoires in COVID-19 (dated by TCRdb to about 2020). Study-wide context: Samples from collaborators originated in the United States, Italy and Spain and spanned both the acute and convalescent phases of COVID-19. Nearly every sample came with metadata listing a de-identified subject ID, COVID-19 status, age in years and sex. Subjects who had been exposed to COVID-19, were actively infected with it, or had recovered from it provided the deeply sampled blood TCRbeta repertoires that made up the dataset. The repertoires were released in a freely available public database intended as a resource for research on the immune response to SARS-CoV-2. Samples came from the ongoing ImmuneRACE study (first 160 participants) plus 1,254 subjects from 6 global collaborators. Where available, HLA class I and class II types were taken from metadata supplied by the sample provider and were not determined by assay-based typing. The prospective study material was composed of cDNA or gDNA derived from T cells, B-cell-depleted T cells, or PBMCs. The study at large found these results: The quantity of clinical and demographic metadata differed by source and by participant and was supplied without curation.

The collaborating institutions used their own protocols to collect whole blood in K2EDTA tubes. For TCRbeta analysis, collaborators shipped samples as frozen whole blood, isolated PBMCs, or DNA extracted from either of those sample types. In the case of this clone: It has no known antigen specificity. Per-nucleotide qualities are absent, and no much larger clonotype sits a single base away.

Via the germline V gene (reference sequence), CDR1 is MNHEY and CDR2 SMNVEV. Trimmed from V: 6 bases; trimmed from J: 5 bases; junction bases lacking a gene match: 11. The CDR3 measures 15 amino acids from cysteine to phenylalanine. Only CDR3 DNA is held: 45 bases, read in frame from base 1. TCRbeta CDR3 regions were amplified from genomic DNA using the immunoSEQ Assay, a bias-controlled multiplex PCR. The paper's processing steps were these. Within the assay, amplification of reference gene primers was used to estimate how many nucleated cells each sample contained. Sequence reads were collapsed and filtered to measure the absolute abundance of every unique TCRbeta CDR3 rearrangement. For each sample, productive Simpson clonality was calculated as the square root of Simpson's diversity index across productive rearrangements. This is the immuneACCESS table as TCRdb keeps it, with only in-frame sequences that have V and J called. A part of the clones is gone; compared with another copy, unresolved V genes explain less than half, and the rest is unexplained. V, J and clone size derive from that table, while D and trimming were established from the DNA sequence. The sample includes around 120,000 clones, with around 87% observed a single time. The ten largest clones represent more than 25% of the sample.

The origin of this receptor is an older woman with acute or convalescent COVID-19. Sequenced: peripheral blood. The chain was built from TRBV27 and TRBJ1-2; a stretch of 8 junction bases matches TRBD1. The CDR3 amino acid sequence is: CASSPQQGVGYGYTF. The DNA sequence is given as TGTGCCAGCAGCCCTCAACAGGGGGTGGGATATGGCTACACCTTC.